This entry lists 19 T cell receptor beta chains sequenced from one sample in a study of response to subunit inactivated influenza vaccine. A single record per CDR3 protein comes from TCRdb applying MiXCR to the RT-PCR reads. This repertoire shows a few hundred thousand distinct CDR3 sequences, 12% found once; its top ten account for roughly 7.7%. Here the sequenced sample was non-naive T cells sorted from PBMCs, taken roughly 2 weeks before vaccination. Receptors were obtained from a man aged 50 or older who received an inactivated influenza vaccine.

This clonotype was counted at least ten times. The chain employs TRBV27 and TRBJ2-1; D possibly corresponds to TRBD1 (6 bases). The CDR3 sequence is 14 residues long. Trimming cost V 6 bases and J 3 bases, with 12 bases left between them. From germline, CDR1 is MNHEY and CDR2 SMNVEV (reference sequence). CDR3 amino acids: CASRQGSGYNEQFF. CDR3 DNA: TGTGCCAGCAGGCAGGGGTCGGGCTACAATGAGCAGTTCTTC.

This clonotype came up a few times. The rearrangement joins TRBV5-4 to TRBJ2-7, with 8 bases aligning to TRBD2. After removal of 4 bases from V and 4 bases from J, the junction contained 13 bases not matched to a gene. Germline V gives CDR1 SGHNT, CDR2 YYREEE (reference sequence). CDR3 length: 16 residues. The CDR3 region is CASSPPGAGGKYEQYF. The CDR3 DNA is TGTGCCAGCAGCCCCCCTGGGGCGGGAGGAAAGTACGAGCAGTACTTC.

This clonotype was detected a few times. This chain links TRBV6-1 with TRBJ1-2; TRBD1 agrees at 9 bases. The CDR3 consists of 15 residues. Trimming took 6 bases from V and 4 from J; bases not matched to a gene: 9. Germline V gene lookup returns CDR1 MNHNS and CDR2 SASEGT. CDR3 DNA sequence: TGTGCCAGCAGCCCACAGGGGGCCCGCGGCTATGGCTACACCTTC. Translation gives CASSPQGARGYGYTF.

This clonotype occurred a few times. The genes are TRBV7-2 and TRBJ2-2; unclear D gene. V lost 0 bases and J 4 bases, leaving 9 bases between the germline ends. The CDR3 is made up of 15 amino acids. CDR1 SGHTA and CDR2 FQGNSA come from the germline V gene. The CDR3 region is CASSLAQSGTGELFF. CDR3 sequence (DNA): TGTGCCAGCAGCTTAGCCCAGTCGGGCACCGGGGAGCTGTTTTTT.

This clonotype was detected ten times or more. CDR3 amino acids: CASSPGLSTGGKTQYF. The CDR3 nucleotides are TGCGCCAGCAGCCCTGGCTTGTCCACAGGGGGGAAGACCCAGTACTTC. V and J are TRBV5-1 and TRBJ2-5, with 8 bases aligning to TRBD1. V lost 4 bases, J lost 6 bases, and 14 bases stayed unmatched. The V gene's germline CDR1 is SGHRS and CDR2 YFSETQ. CDR3 length: 16 amino acids.

This clonotype was detected only a few times. The J gene is TRBJ1-6, the V gene TRBV5-1, with TRBD1 matching over 8 bases. Germline CDR1 is SGHRS and CDR2 is YFSETQ. CDR3 length equals 15 residues. After removal of 0 bases from V and 10 bases from J, the junction contained 6 bases not matched to a gene. CDR3 bases: TGCGCCAGCAGCTTGGCCGGACAGGGAATCTCACCCCTCCACTTT. Translation: CASSLAGQGISPLHF.

The table lists this clonotype with many counts. The J gene is TRBJ1-5, the V gene TRBV7-9, with D perhaps matching TRBD1 (6 bases). Per germline, CDR1 SEHNR and CDR2 FQNEAQ (reference sequence). The CDR3 contains 14 residues. V lost 5 bases, J lost 4 bases, and 12 bases lay in between. The CDR3 sequence is CASSLQGGNQPQHF. CDR3 in DNA: TGTGCCAGCAGCCTACAGGGAGGAAATCAGCCCCAGCATTTT.

This clonotype was seen more than once but under ten times. The rearrangement uses TRBV5-6 and TRBJ2-7; TRBD1 agrees at 7 bases. The germline V gene encodes CDR1 SGHDT and CDR2 YYEEEE. After removal of 4 bases from V and 11 bases from J, the junction contained 9 bases not matched to a gene. The CDR3 has 12 amino acids. CDR3 region: CASSPGTALKYF. As DNA, the CDR3 is TGTGCCAGCAGCCCCGGGACAGCCTTAAAGTACTTC.

The chain joins TRBV20-1 to TRBJ2-3, with TRBD2 as a possible D gene (5 bases). V was clipped by 0 bases and J by 4 bases, with 14 bases between them. This CDR3 is built from 15 residues. Looked up from germline, CDR1 is DFQATT and CDR2 is SNEGSKA (reference sequence). The CDR3 sequence: CSARDSMEVADTQYF. The CDR3 nucleotides read TGCAGTGCTAGAGATAGTATGGAGGTTGCAGATACGCAGTATTTT.

This clonotype was counted a few times. The chain couples TRBV3-1 to TRBJ2-3; 11 nucleotides match TRBD1. The germline gives CDR1 LGHDT, CDR2 YNNKEL (reference sequence). With 5 bases clipped from V and 5 bases from J, the junction kept 6 bases outside the gene matches. CDR3 length equals 15 residues. CDR3 nucleotide sequence: TGTGCCAGCAGCAGACGGACAGGGGGCATAGATACGCAGTATTTT. This gives the protein CASSRRTGGIDTQYF.

This clonotype was detected many times. The chain couples TRBV4-1 to TRBJ1-3; no reliable D call. V lost 1 base and J lost 4, with 20 bases in between. The CDR3 is 18 amino acids. Germline CDR1 reads MGHRA; CDR2 reads YSYEKL. CDR3 DNA sequence: TGCGCCAGCAGCCAAGGAGTGTCAGGTGGACGAAGAGGAAACACCATATATTTT. This codes for CASSQGVSGGRRGNTIYF.

This clonotype was counted only a few times. V gene TRBV5-1 combines with J gene TRBJ1-1; TRBD1 matches at 9 bases. The CDR3 length is 15 residues. The V gene end was trimmed by 5 bases and the J gene end by 3 bases; junction bases not matched to a gene: 8. CDR1 and CDR2 (germline): SGHRS, YFSETQ. Written as DNA, the CDR3 is TGCGCCAGCAGAGAACAGGGGGCAGCGTACACTGAAGCTTTCTTT. Protein product: CASREQGAAYTEAFF.

This clonotype appeared many times. V is TRBV5-1 and J is TRBJ2-7, with D possibly TRBD1 on 6 matching bases. The CDR3 runs 14 residues. The germline gives CDR1 SGHRS, CDR2 YFSETQ. V was pared by 0 bases and J by 4 bases, with 11 bases between. In nucleotides, the CDR3 is TGCGCCAGCAGCTTGGCTGACAGGAGATACGAGCAGTACTTC. Protein product: CASSLADRRYEQYF.

The sample holds a few counts of this clonotype. The J gene is TRBJ1-6, the V gene TRBV5-1; 8 nucleotides agree with TRBD1. CDR3 length: 15 residues. The germline V gene encodes CDR1 SGHRS and CDR2 YFSETQ. The trim removed 3 bases at V and 6 bases at J, leaving 5 bases unmatched. The CDR3 sequence is CASSSQTGANSPLHF. CDR3 nucleotide sequence: TGCGCCAGCAGCTCCCAGACAGGGGCTAATTCACCCCTCCACTTT.

This clonotype was counted ten times or more. The chain has TRBV28 and TRBJ2-7; D is uncertain. The CDR3 is 11 amino acids. Germline CDR1 is MDHEN and CDR2 is SYDVKM. V gave up 4 bases and J gave up 7 bases, with 8 bases separating them. CDR3 sequence (DNA): TGTGCCAGCAGTTCCCCCATGGAGCAGTACTTC. It encodes CASSSPMEQYF.

This sequence joins TRBV7-8 and TRBJ2-5; 9 bases agree with TRBD1. Germline V lookup: CDR1 SGHVS, CDR2 FQNEAQ. The junction had 14 bases not matched to a gene; V was cut back by 5 bases and J by 4 bases. CDR3 length: 17 amino acids. The CDR3 is CASSPSGTGWLGETQYF. Written as DNA, the CDR3 is TGTGCCAGCAGCCCCAGCGGGACAGGGTGGTTGGGAGAGACCCAGTACTTC.

This clonotype appeared many times. CDR3 amino acids: CASSARVGDTGELFF. In DNA form, the CDR3 reads TGTGCCAGCAGTGCCCGTGTCGGAGACACCGGGGAGCTGTTTTTT. The chain combines TRBV12-3 or TRBV12-4 with TRBJ2-2, with D uncertain. Trimming left V 5 bases short and J 3 bases short, with 13 bases between. The CDR3 sequence is 15 residues long.

This clonotype was seen more than once but under ten times. The chain employs TRBV5-6 and TRBJ1-6; D gene uncertain. CDR1 and CDR2 (germline): SGHDT, YYEEEE. This CDR3 contains 12 residues. Deletions cut 4 bases from V and 8 bases from J, with 7 bases between. For the CDR3, the DNA is TGTGCCAGCAGCCGCGAAGATTCACCCCTCCACTTT. Its translation is CASSREDSPLHF.

The table lists this clonotype with a few counts. A junction end diverges from the germline sequence, so it may reflect a read error. This chain links TRBV4-1 with TRBJ2-1; 8 bases map to TRBD2. The CDR3 runs to 11 residues. Per germline, CDR1 MGHRA and CDR2 YSYEKL. The CDR3 is CASSQGLERFF. The DNA of the CDR3 is TGCGCCAGCAGCCAGGGACTAGAGCGGTTCTTC.